The 3 T cell receptor beta chains in this list originate from one sample, sequenced in a study of T cell repertoires in cytomegalovirus infection. MiXCR, applied by TCRdb to the reads, yields one record per CDR3 protein. The table records more than 400,000 distinct CDR3 sequences, about 26% of them present only once. The sequencing sample was made of PBMCs. These receptors were taken from a human donor in good health (CMV status not recorded). Some clones in this sample may be carry-over from other donors' samples.

This clonotype was seen at least ten times. CDR3 region: CASRKTGESDTDTQYF. CDR3 bases: TGTGCCAGCAGAAAGACAGGGGAGAGCGACACAGATACGCAGTATTTT. The chain employs TRBV7-2 and TRBJ2-3; 8 bases line up with TRBD1. The germline CDR1 and CDR2 sequences are SGHTA and FQGNSA. CDR3 length: 16 residues. V gave up 6 bases and J gave up 2 bases; unmatched junction bases: 10.

The CDR3 spells CASSFVSLDEQYF. CDR3 DNA sequence: TGTGCCAGCAGTTTCGTTAGTCTTGACGAGCAGTACTTC. This chain uses TRBV28 with TRBJ2-7; no clear D. The ends were cut back, 3 bases at V and 5 bases at J, with 11 bases in the middle. The CDR3 is 13 residues long. Germline CDR1 reads MDHEN; CDR2 reads SYDVKM.

This clonotype was detected a few times. The gene calls are TRBV6-5 and TRBJ2-7; 13 bases fit TRBD2. Germline CDR1 MNHEY, CDR2 SVGAGI. V shed 0 bases and J 10 bases; nucleotides not matched to a gene: 18. The CDR3 is 19 amino acids. The CDR3 DNA is TGTGCCAGCAGTTACTCGTACAGGGGGCGGACTAGCGGGAGATTGGAACAGTACTTC. Residues: CASSYSYRGRTSGRLEQYF.